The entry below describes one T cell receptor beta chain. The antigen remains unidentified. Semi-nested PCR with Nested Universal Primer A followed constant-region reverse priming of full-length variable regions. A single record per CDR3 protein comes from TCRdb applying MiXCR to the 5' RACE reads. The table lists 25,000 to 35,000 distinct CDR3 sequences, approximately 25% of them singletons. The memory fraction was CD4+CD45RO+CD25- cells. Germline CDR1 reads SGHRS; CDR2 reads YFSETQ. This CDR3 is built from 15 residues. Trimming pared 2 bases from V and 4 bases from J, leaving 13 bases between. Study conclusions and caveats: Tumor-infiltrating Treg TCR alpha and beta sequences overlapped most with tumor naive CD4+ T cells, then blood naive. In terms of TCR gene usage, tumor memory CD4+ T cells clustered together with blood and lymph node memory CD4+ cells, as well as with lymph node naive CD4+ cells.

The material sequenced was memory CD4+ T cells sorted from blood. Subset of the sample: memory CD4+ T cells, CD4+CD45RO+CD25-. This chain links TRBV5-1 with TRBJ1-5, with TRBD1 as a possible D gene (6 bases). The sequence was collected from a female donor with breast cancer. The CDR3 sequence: CASSLRGGGNQPQHF. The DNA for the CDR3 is TGCGCCAGCAGCTTAAGAGGGGGGGGTAATCAGCCCCAGCATTTT.